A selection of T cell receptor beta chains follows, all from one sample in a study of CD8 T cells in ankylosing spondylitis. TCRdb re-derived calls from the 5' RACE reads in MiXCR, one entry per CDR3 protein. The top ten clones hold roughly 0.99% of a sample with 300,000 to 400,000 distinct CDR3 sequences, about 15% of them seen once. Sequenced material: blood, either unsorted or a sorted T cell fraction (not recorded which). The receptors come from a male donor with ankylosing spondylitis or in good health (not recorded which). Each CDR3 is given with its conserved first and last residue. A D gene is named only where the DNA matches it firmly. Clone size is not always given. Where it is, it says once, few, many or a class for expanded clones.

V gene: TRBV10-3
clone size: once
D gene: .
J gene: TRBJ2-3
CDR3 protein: CASKGDDRSTDTQYF
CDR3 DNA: TGTGCCAGCAAAGGGGACGATAGGAGCACAGATACGCAGTATTTT

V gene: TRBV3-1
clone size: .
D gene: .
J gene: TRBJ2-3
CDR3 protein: CASSQDWRAPDTQYF
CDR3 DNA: TGTGCCAGCAGCCAAGATTGGAGGGCCCCAGATACGCAGTATTTT

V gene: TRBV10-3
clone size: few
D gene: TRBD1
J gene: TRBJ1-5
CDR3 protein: CAISESMGQGSQPQHF
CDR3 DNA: TGTGCCATCAGTGAGTCGATGGGACAGGGGAGTCAGCCCCAGCATTTT

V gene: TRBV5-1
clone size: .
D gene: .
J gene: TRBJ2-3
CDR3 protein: CASSLAAGKGDTQYF
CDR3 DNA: TGCGCCAGCAGCTTGGCCGCGGGTAAGGGAGATACGCAGTATTTT

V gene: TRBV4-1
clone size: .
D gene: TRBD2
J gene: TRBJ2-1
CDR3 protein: CASRSGAGGPLNNEQFF
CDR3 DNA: TGCGCCAGCAGGAGCGGAGCGGGAGGCCCCCTCAACAATGAGCAGTTCTTC

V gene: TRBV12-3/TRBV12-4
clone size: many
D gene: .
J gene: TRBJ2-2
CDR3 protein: CASSYGQGYTGELFF
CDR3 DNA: TGTGCCAGCAGTTACGGGCAGGGGTATACCGGGGAGCTGTTTTTT

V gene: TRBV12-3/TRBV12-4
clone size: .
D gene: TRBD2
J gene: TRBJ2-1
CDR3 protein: CASSLRGGDYNEQFF
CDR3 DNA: TGTGCCAGCAGTTTACGCGGGGGGGACTACAATGAGCAGTTCTTC

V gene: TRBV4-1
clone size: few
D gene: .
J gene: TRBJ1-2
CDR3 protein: CASSQETLRGYGYTF
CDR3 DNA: TGCGCCAGCAGCCAAGAGACCCTGCGGGGCTATGGCTACACCTTC

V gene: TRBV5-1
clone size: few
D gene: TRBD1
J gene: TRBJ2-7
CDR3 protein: CASSAGQGTYEQYF
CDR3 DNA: TGCGCCAGCAGCGCGGGACAGGGAACATACGAGCAGTACTTC

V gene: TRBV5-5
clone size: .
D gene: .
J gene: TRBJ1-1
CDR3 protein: CASSLSGGGTEAFF
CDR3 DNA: TGTGCCAGCAGCTTGAGCGGGGGAGGCACTGAAGCTTTCTTT

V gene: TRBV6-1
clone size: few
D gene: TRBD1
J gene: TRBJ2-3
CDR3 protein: CASSRGQNTDTQYF
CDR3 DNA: TGTGCCAGCAGCCGGGGACAGAACACAGATACGCAGTATTTT

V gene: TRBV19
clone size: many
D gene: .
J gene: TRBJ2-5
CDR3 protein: CASSETYGTQYF
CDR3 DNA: TGTGCCAGTAGTGAAACTTACGGGACCCAGTACTTC

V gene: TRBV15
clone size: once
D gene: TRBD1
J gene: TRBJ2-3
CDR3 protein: CATSLKTGGAGTQYF
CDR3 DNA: TGTGCCACCAGTCTGAAGACAGGGGGCGCAGGTACGCAGTATTTT

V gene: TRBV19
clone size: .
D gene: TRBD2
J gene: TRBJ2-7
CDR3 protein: CASRGRATYEQYF
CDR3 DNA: TGTGCCAGTAGAGGGAGGGCGACCTACGAGCAGTACTTC

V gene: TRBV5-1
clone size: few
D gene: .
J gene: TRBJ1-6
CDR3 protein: CASSLGAGDSPLHF
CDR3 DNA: TGCGCCAGCAGCTTAGGTGCAGGCGATTCACCCCTCCACTTT

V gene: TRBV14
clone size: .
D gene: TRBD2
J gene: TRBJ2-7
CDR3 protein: CASTPGRDGYIYEQYF
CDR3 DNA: TGTGCCAGCACCCCCGGGAGGGACGGCTACATCTACGAGCAGTACTTC

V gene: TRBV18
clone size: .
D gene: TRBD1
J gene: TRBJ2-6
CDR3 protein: CASSPIDRGHSGANVLTF
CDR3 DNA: TGTGCCAGCTCACCGATCGACAGGGGACACTCTGGGGCCAACGTCCTGACTTTC

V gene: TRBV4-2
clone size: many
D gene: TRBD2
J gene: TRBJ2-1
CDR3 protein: CASSQEKATSGSYNEQFF
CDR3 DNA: TGTGCCAGCAGCCAAGAGAAGGCTACTAGCGGGTCCTACAATGAGCAGTTCTTC

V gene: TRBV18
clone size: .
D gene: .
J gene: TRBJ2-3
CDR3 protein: CASSPIRGSTDTQYF
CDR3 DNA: TGTGCCAGCTCACCAATCCGGGGAAGCACAGATACGCAGTATTTT

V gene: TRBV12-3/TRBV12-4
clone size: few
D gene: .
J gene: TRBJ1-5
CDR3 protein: CASSPLRRNQPQHF
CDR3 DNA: TGTGCCAGCAGCCCCCTAAGGCGCAATCAGCCCCAGCATTTT

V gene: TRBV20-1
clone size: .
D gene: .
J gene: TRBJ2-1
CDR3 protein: CSARGPGRSTSYNEQFF
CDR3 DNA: TGCAGTGCTAGAGGACCCGGTCGCAGCACCTCCTACAATGAGCAGTTCTTC

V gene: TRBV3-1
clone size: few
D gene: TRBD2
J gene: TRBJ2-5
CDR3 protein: CASSQEGLAVLQETQYF
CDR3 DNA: TGTGCCAGCAGCCAAGAAGGACTAGCGGTACTTCAAGAGACCCAGTACTTC

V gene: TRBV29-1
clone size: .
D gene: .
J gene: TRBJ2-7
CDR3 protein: CSVVGRLTYEQYF
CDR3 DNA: TGCAGCGTTGTTGGAAGACTGACCTACGAGCAGTACTTC

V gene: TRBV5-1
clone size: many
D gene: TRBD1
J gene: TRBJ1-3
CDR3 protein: CASSSGPTGRNGNTIYF
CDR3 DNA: TGCGCCAGCAGCTCGGGGCCGACAGGGAGGAATGGAAACACCATATATTTT

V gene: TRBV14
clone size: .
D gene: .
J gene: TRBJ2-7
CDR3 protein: CASSPPAGYEQYF
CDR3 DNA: TGTGCCAGCAGCCCCCCCGCAGGTTACGAGCAGTACTTC

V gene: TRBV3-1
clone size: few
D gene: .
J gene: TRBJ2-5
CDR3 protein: CASSPRLDQETQYF
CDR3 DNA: TGTGCCAGCAGCCCGAGACTGGACCAAGAGACCCAGTACTTC

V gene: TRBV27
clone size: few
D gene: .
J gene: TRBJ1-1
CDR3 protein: CASSFGLRRLNTEAFF
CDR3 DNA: TGTGCCAGCAGTTTTGGTTTAAGGAGACTGAACACTGAAGCTTTCTTT

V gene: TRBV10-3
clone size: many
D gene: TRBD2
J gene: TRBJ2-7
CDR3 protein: CAITGGYEQYF
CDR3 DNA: TGTGCCATCACGGGAGGCTACGAGCAGTACTTC

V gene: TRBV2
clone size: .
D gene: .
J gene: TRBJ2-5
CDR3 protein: CASNFGNTQETQYF
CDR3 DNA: TGTGCCAGCAACTTCGGGAATACTCAAGAGACCCAGTACTTC

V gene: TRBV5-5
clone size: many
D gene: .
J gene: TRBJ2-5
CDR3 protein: CASSLDRYQETQYF
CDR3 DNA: TGTGCCAGCAGCTTGGACCGATACCAAGAGACCCAGTACTTC

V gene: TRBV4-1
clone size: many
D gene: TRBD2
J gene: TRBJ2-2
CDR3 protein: CASSQDRGGDTGELFF
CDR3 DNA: TGCGCCAGCAGCCAAGACCGCGGGGGAGACACCGGGGAGCTGTTTTTT

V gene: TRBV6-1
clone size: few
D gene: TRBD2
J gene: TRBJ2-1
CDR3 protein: CASRAGAGNNEQFF
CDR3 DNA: TGTGCCAGCAGAGCGGGAGCTGGGAACAATGAGCAGTTCTTC

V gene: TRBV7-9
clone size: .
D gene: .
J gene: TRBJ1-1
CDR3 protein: CASSLGAAIVTEAFF
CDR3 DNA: TGTGCCAGCAGCTTAGGGGCAGCGATCGTCACTGAAGCTTTCTTT

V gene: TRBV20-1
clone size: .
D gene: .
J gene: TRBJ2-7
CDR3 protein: CSARKIMYEQYF
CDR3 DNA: TGCAGTGCCCGGAAAATAATGTACGAGCAGTACTTC

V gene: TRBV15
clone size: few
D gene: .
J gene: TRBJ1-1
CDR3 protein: CATSRYLQATEAFF
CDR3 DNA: TGTGCCACCAGCAGATATCTTCAGGCCACTGAAGCTTTCTTT

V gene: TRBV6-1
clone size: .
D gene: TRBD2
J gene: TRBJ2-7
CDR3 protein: CASRTSGRYEQYF
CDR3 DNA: TGTGCCAGCCGGACTAGCGGGCGATACGAGCAGTACTTC

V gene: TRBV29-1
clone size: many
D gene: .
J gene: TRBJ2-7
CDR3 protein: CSVDRSSGASEQYF
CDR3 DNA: TGCAGCGTTGATCGGTCTTCAGGGGCTAGCGAGCAGTACTTC

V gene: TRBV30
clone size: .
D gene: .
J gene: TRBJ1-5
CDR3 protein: CAWSGGNQPQHF
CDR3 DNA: TGTGCCTGGAGCGGGGGCAATCAGCCCCAGCATTTT

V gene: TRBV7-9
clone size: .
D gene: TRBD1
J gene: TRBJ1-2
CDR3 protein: CASSLPVGQANYGYTF
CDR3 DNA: TGTGCCAGCAGCTTACCGGTAGGACAGGCGAACTATGGCTACACCTTC

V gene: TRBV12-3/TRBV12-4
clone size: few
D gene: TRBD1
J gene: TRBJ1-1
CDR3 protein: CASRAQTGVTEAFF
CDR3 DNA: TGTGCCAGCAGGGCTCAAACAGGGGTCACTGAAGCTTTCTTT

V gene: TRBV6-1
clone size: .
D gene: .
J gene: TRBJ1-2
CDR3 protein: CASSEGAAIYGYTF
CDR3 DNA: TGTGCCAGCAGTGAAGGCGCAGCTATCTATGGCTACACCTTC

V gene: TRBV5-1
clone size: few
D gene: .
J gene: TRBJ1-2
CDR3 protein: CASSRDPGLGYGYTF
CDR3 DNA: TGCGCCAGCAGCCGGGACCCAGGCCTAGGGTATGGCTACACCTTC

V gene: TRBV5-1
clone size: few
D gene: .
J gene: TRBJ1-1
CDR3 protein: CASSPSYGATEAFF
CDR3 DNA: TGCGCCAGCAGCCCCTCCTACGGGGCCACTGAAGCTTTCTTT

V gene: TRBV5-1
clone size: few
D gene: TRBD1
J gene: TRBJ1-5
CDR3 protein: CASSTGTEQPQHF
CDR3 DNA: TGCGCCAGCAGCACAGGGACAGAGCAGCCCCAGCATTTT

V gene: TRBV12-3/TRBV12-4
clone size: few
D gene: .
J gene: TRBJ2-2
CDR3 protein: CASNGYSRGLANTGELFF
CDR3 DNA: TGTGCCAGCAACGGTTATTCACGGGGGCTAGCGAACACCGGGGAGCTGTTTTTT

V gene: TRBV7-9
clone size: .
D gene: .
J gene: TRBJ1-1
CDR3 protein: CASSQEWPEAFF
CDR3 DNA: TGTGCCAGCAGTCAAGAGTGGCCTGAAGCTTTCTTT

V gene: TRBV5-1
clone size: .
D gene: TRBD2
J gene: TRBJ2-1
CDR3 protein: CASSWDGREAYNEQFF
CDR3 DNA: TGCGCCAGCAGCTGGGACGGGAGGGAAGCCTACAATGAGCAGTTCTTC

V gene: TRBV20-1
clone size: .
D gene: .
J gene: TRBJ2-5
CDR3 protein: CSARNVQETQYF
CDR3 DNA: TGCAGTGCTAGAAATGTCCAAGAGACCCAGTACTTC

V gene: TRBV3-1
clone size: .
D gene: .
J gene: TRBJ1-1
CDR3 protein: CASSYQGNGAFF
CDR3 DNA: TGTGCCAGCAGCTACCAGGGAAATGGAGCTTTCTTT

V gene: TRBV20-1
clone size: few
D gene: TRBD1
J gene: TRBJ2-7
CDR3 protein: CSARGDRGYEQYF
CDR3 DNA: TGCAGTGCTAGGGGGGACAGGGGCTACGAGCAGTACTTC

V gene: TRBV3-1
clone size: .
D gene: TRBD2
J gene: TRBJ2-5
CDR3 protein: CASSQQRGSQETQYF
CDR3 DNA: TGTGCCAGCAGCCAACAACGCGGGAGCCAAGAGACCCAGTACTTC

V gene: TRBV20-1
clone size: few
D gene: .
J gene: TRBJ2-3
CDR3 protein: CSANQELQSTDTQYF
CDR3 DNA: TGCAGTGCTAACCAGGAGCTCCAGAGCACAGATACGCAGTATTTT

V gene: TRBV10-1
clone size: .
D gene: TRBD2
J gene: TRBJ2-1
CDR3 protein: CASSQLGLAGGPNEQFF
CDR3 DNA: TGCGCCAGCAGTCAACTTGGACTAGCGGGAGGGCCAAATGAGCAGTTCTTC

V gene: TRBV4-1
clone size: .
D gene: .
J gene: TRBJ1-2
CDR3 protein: CASSQAGWSYGYTF
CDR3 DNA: TGCGCCAGCAGCCAAGCCGGGTGGTCCTATGGCTACACCTTC

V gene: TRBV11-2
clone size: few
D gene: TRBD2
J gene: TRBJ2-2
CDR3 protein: CASSFLRSGLAATGELFF
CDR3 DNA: TGTGCCAGCAGCTTCTTGAGGTCGGGACTAGCGGCCACCGGGGAGCTGTTTTTT